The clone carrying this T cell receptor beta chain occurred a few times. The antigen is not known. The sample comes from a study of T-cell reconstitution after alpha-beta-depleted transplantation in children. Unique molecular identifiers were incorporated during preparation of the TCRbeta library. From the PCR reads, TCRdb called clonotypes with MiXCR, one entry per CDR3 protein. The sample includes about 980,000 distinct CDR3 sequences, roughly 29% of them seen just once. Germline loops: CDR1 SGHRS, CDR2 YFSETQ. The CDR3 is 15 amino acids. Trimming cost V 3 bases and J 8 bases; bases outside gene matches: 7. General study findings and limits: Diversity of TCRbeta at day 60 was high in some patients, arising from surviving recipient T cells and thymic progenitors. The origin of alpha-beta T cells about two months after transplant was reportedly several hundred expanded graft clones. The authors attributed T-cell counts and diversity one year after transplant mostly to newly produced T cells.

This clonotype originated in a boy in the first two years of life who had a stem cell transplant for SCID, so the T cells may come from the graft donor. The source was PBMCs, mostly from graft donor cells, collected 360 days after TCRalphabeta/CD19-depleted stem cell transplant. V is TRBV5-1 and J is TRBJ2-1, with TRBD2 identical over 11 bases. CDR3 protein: CASSSGTSGGHEQFF. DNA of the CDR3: TGCGCCAGCAGCTCTGGAACTAGCGGGGGCCATGAGCAGTTCTTC.